This T cell receptor beta chain originates from a study of cytomegalovirus exposure and HLA in healthy donors. Overall study findings and caveats: Productive rates of about 87% or about 30% were seen for most TCR beta V segments in an earlier analysis.

Per germline, CDR1 SGHNT and CDR2 YYREEE (reference sequence). This CDR3 has 13 residues. V lost 3 bases, J lost 3 bases, and 10 bases lay in between. Worth noting for this clone: Its antigen is unknown.

The PCR had 60 Vbeta and 13 Jbeta primers. Sequencing was performed with immunoSEQ multiplex PCR; in TCRdb, only in-frame clones are kept and a portion is missing. The specimen's table records about 200,000 clones. J is TRBJ2-7 and V is TRBV5-4; D ambiguous. The TCR sequence derives from a young man in good health and CMV-seronegative. The sample comprised PBMCs. CDR3 sequence: CASSSGPYYEQYF. As DNA, the CDR3 is TGTGCCAGCAGCTCTGGGCCGTACTACGAGCAGTACTTC.